The clone carrying this T cell receptor (beta chain) was counted ten times or more. Its antigen is unidentified. The data derive from a study of T cells in Graves' hyperthyroidism and ophthalmopathy. General observations from the study: Among clonotypes expanded in thyroid above 0.001, most were also found in blood.

CDR3 length: 15 residues. The V gene's germline CDR1 is SGHAT and CDR2 FQNNGV. V trimming: 4 bases; J trimming: 7 bases; junction bases outside the gene matches: 7. RNA transcripts gave rise to amplified TCR beta CDR3 regions. The primer set for the first-round RT-PCR of the TCR CDR3 was HTBI. MiXCR was run by TCRdb on the multiplex PCR reads, yielding one entry per CDR3 protein. The sample lists 400,000 to 500,000 distinct CDR3 sequences; approximately 13% were seen once. Sequenced: blood. This clonotype was obtained from a woman aged 18-35 years with Graves' hyperthyroidism. The chain uses TRBV11-2 and TRBJ2-1; 10 positions agree with TRBD1. DNA of the CDR3: TGTGCCAGCAGCTCGCCCAGGACAGGGGGGAATGAGCAGTTCTTC. It encodes CASSSPRTGGNEQFF.